The present T cell receptor (beta chain) was sequenced within a study of T cell responses to AZD1222 COVID-19 vaccine. Overall study findings and caveats: Targeting of unmutated variant regions was reportedly seen in nearly half of spike-specific TCRs.

Measured with immunoSEQ multiplex PCR; TCRdb has only the in-frame clones, and not every one. The table shows around 95,000 clones, with roughly 86% occurring only once. The CDR3 extends over 15 amino acids. Germline CDR1 is KGHSH and CDR2 is LQKENI. The V end was cut by 3 bases, the J end by 7 bases, with 16 bases between. About this clone itself: What it binds is not known.

The sequenced sample was peripheral blood, obtained on day 0 of MenACWY control vaccination. The genes are TRBV18 and TRBJ2-1, with a weak D call TRBD2 (5 bases). The origin of this receptor is an adult in good health. CDR3 residues: CASSPDGTRGNEQFF. The CDR3 DNA reads as TGTGCCAGCTCACCTGATGGCACCCGGGGAAATGAGCAGTTCTTC.